Listed here are 7 T cell receptor beta chains from one sample, sequenced in a study of quantifying T cell responses using KT2 cells. About the research overall: TCR alpha and beta constant-region primers primed reverse transcription of RNA.

An oligo carrying a UMI was ligated to the cDNA 3' end. The first PCR ran approximately 4 cycles with an equimolar RC1.1 and RC1.2 beta primer mix. TCRdb called the UMI-ligation and nested PCR reads again in MiXCR, with one record for every CDR3 protein. The sample lists some 50,000 distinct CDR3 sequences, around 10% seen once, with 8.5% to 12% in the top ten. Specimen: PBMCs spiked with cells of the T cell clone KT2. These receptors all stem from a human donor.

The genes are TRBV3-1 and TRBJ1-4; D unresolved. The CDR3 length is 16 residues. Germline V gene data show CDR1 as LGHDT and CDR2 as YNNKEL (reference sequence). The V gene lost 7 bases and the J gene lost 2 bases, with 17 bases spanning the gap. The CDR3 DNA is TGTGCCAGCATCCTCCTCTCCCGAGGGACTAATGAAAAACTGTTTTTT. It translates to CASILLSRGTNEKLFF. Supplemented by reference TRBV3-1 and TRBJ1-4, the full variable domain reads DTAVSQTPKYLVTQMGNDKSIKCEQNLGHDTMYWYKQDSKKFLKIMFSYNNKELIINETVPNRFSPKSPDKAHLNLHINSLELGDSAVYFCASILLSRGTNEKLFFGSGTQLSVL.

This clonotype showed up many times. The V gene is TRBV24-1, the J gene TRBJ2-1, with TRBD2 matching 12 bases. Germline trimming cut 3 bases from V and 6 bases from J; bases unmatched to any gene: 5. The germline CDR1 and CDR2 sequences are KGHDR and SFDVKD. This CDR3 is built from 16 residues. CDR3 protein: CATSDPGLAGLNEQFF. The CDR3 nucleotides read TGTGCCACCAGTGATCCTGGACTAGCGGGACTCAATGAGCAGTTCTTC.

This clonotype was detected ten times or more. The chain joins TRBV29-1 to TRBJ2-3, with D possibly matching TRBD1 (5 bases). Germline CDR1 SQVTM, CDR2 ANQGSEA. Trimming cost V 5 bases and J 3 bases, with 15 bases left between them. This CDR3 comprises 14 residues. The CDR3 here is CSVNPQGTTDTQYF. The CDR3 DNA sequence: TGCAGCGTTAATCCCCAGGGAACGACAGATACGCAGTATTTT.

A few counts support this clonotype. The chain's CDR3 is CASSLGVRGTGELFF. CDR3 in DNA: TGTGCCAGCAGCTTAGGAGTAAGGGGCACCGGGGAGCTGTTTTTT. The V call is TRBV7-2, the J call TRBJ2-2; the D gene is possibly TRBD1 (5 bases). Trimming shortened V by 1 base and J by 4 bases, and 10 bases separated the two germline ends. CDR1 is SGHTA and CDR2 is FQGNSA in the germline V gene. This CDR3 has 15 residues.

The chain links TRBV30 to TRBJ2-6; D ambiguous. CDR1 GTSNPN and CDR2 SVGIG come from the germline V gene (reference sequence). V was shortened by 5 bases and J by 1 base, with 0 bases between the two germline ends. The CDR3 length is 11 residues. The CDR3 sequence is CAWSGANVLTF. In nucleotides, the CDR3 is TGTGCCTGGTCTGGGGCCAACGTCCTGACTTTC.

There are many counts of this clonotype. The V call is TRBV7-6, the J call TRBJ2-3; 8 positions match TRBD2. Germline V gene data show CDR1 as SGHVS and CDR2 as FNYEAQ. Unmatched junction bases numbered 7, after V lost 1 base and J lost 7 bases. This CDR3 contains 15 residues. The CDR3 DNA sequence: TGTGCCAGCAGCTTAGAAGGAACTAGCGGTCATACGCAGTATTTT. It specifies CASSLEGTSGHTQYF.

This clonotype was counted at least ten times. The chain has TRBV6-2 or TRBV6-3 and TRBJ2-1; possibly TRBD1 for D (6 bases). Germline-derived CDR1 and CDR2 are MNHEY and SVGEGT. This CDR3 region has 15 residues. Between the trimmed V and J ends, which lost 5 bases and 8 bases, there was a span of 19 bases. This CDR3 reads CASSTFRGKSYEQFF. For the CDR3, the DNA is TGTGCCAGCAGTACGTTCAGGGGAAAAAGTTATGAGCAGTTCTTC.